This T cell receptor (beta chain) was sequenced during a study of shared clonotypes between healthy human individuals. Study overall: Per donor, CD8 memory used one plate, CD8 naive used two, CD4 memory used three and CD4 naive used three.

Worth noting for this clone: Its target is unknown. A read error may account for a junction end that differs from germline.

Genomic DNA per cell subset filled all wells of several immunoSEQ plates. Generated by immunoSEQ multiplex PCR, the TCRdb table keeps only in-frame clones and is missing some. The table records some 2,500,000 clones, roughly 93% of them present only once. Donors included only healthy HIV-negative adults lacking recent acute infections or vaccinations. Points from the study as a whole: Across a handful of donors, naive CD4 shared about 5%, naive CD8 under 4%, memory CD4 roughly 2.2%, memory CD8 0.4% to 0.5%.

This TCR was sampled from a man aged 18 to 35 in good health. Some clones in this sample may be carry-over from other donors' samples. Sequencing used naive CD4+ T cells from PBMCs. Subset given: CD45RA+ positively selected.

DNA for the CDR3: TGTGCCAGCAGCGCAGGGGCTAGCTCCCACAATGAGCAGTTCTTC. Its translation is CASSAGASSHNEQFF. The chain uses TRBV9 and TRBJ2-1; tentatively, D is TRBD1 (6 bases). The germline V gene encodes CDR1 SGDLS and CDR2 YYNGEE. The CDR3 contains 15 residues.